This entry lists 30 T cell receptor beta chains sequenced from one sample in a study of T-cell memory formation after mild COVID-19. TCRdb independently ran MiXCR on the 5' RACE reads; one entry per CDR3 protein. The sample has more than 350,000 distinct CDR3 sequences, over 20% seen once. Sequenced sample: PBMCs or a T cell subset sorted from them (not recorded which). The receptor source for this set is an adult woman who had mild COVID-19 (a few samples of this study predate the infection). Cell type and time point are not known.

This chain links TRBV3-1 with TRBJ1-1; the match to TRBD1 covers 7 bases. The junction had 6 bases not matched to a gene; V was cut back by 3 bases and J by 5 bases. The CDR3 is made up of 14 amino acids. From germline, CDR1 is LGHDT and CDR2 YNNKEL (reference sequence). CDR3 coding DNA: TGTGCCAGCAGCCACAGGGGGACGAAGACTGAAGCTTTCTTT. The encoded protein is CASSHRGTKTEAFF. The variable domain in full, with the rest retrieved from reference TRBV3-1 and TRBJ1-1, is DTAVSQTPKYLVTQMGNDKSIKCEQNLGHDTMYWYKQDSKKFLKIMFSYNNKELIINETVPNRFSPKSPDKAHLNLHINSLELGDSAVYFCASSHRGTKTEAFFGQGTRLTVV.

The chain uses TRBV6-6 and TRBJ1-1, with 7 bases that match TRBD1. Germline assignment: CDR1 MNHNY and CDR2 SVGAGI (reference sequence). The CDR3 spans 15 residues. The trim removed 1 base at V and 1 base at J, leaving 3 bases unmatched. DNA of the CDR3: TGTGCCAGCAGTTACTTGGCAGGGGGGAACACTGAAGCTTTCTTT. The encoded protein is CASSYLAGGNTEAFF.

This clonotype turned up a few times. This chain links TRBV3-1 with TRBJ1-1; unclear D gene. Germline V gene sequence: CDR1 LGHDT, CDR2 YNNKEL (reference sequence). V shed 1 base and J shed 5 bases, with 11 bases lying between them. This CDR3 has 14 residues. CDR3 sequence: CASSQGGFGTEAFF. CDR3 coding DNA: TGTGCCAGCAGCCAAGGGGGTTTCGGAACTGAAGCTTTCTTT.

The chain carries TRBV4-2 and TRBJ1-5; 11 bases match TRBD1. Per the germline V gene, CDR1 is LGHNA and CDR2 is YNFKEQ. Unmatched junction bases numbered 0, after V lost 0 bases and J lost 5 bases. CDR3 length: 15 amino acids. The chain's CDR3 is CASSQEGQGDQPQHF. The CDR3 DNA reads TGTGCCAGCAGCCAAGAGGGACAGGGGGATCAGCCCCAGCATTTT.

The V gene is TRBV20-1, the J gene TRBJ1-2; the match to TRBD1 covers 10 bases. Germline trimming cut 3 bases from V and 4 bases from J; bases unmatched to any gene: 11. From germline, CDR1 is DFQATT and CDR2 SNEGSKA (reference sequence). This CDR3 spans 16 amino acids. CDR3 DNA sequence: TGCAGTGCTAGTCCCGGGACAGGGGCCCTCCGCTATGGCTACACCTTC. Protein: CSASPGTGALRYGYTF.

This clonotype showed up just a few times. The chain links TRBV20-1 to TRBJ2-3; 13 positions agree with TRBD2. The length of the CDR3 is 16 residues. The germline V gene has CDR1 DFQATT and CDR2 SNEGSKA (reference sequence). V shed 3 bases, J shed 1 base, and the junction held 4 bases outside the gene matches. Here the CDR3 DNA reads TGCAGTGCTAGTGGACTAGCGGGGGTAGGCACAGATACGCAGTATTTT. Protein sequence: CSASGLAGVGTDTQYF.

This clonotype was seen repeatedly, ten times or more. The genes are TRBV5-1 and TRBJ1-2, with a weak D call TRBD1 (5 bases). Trimming took off 0 bases at V and 2 bases at J, with 8 bases between the two ends. CDR1 and CDR2 from the germline V gene are SGHRS and YFSETQ. The CDR3 has 14 amino acids. The CDR3 here is CASSLARGNYGYTF. The CDR3 DNA reads TGCGCCAGCAGCTTGGCACGGGGGAACTATGGCTACACCTTC.

The chain is built from TRBV29-1 and TRBJ2-2, with D unclear. Trimming took 5 bases from V and 0 from J, leaving 7 bases between them. The CDR3 extends over 13 amino acids. Germline loops: CDR1 SQVTM, CDR2 ANQGSEA. DNA for the CDR3: TGCAGCGTTCTAGTTGCGAACACCGGGGAGCTGTTTTTT. Its protein is CSVLVANTGELFF.

The V gene is TRBV6-5, the J gene TRBJ1-4; 7 bases agree with TRBD1. Trimming at V came to 5 bases and at J to 7 bases, leaving 4 bases not matched to a gene. This CDR3 has 13 residues. Germline V gives CDR1 MNHEY, CDR2 SVGAGI. CDR3 coding DNA: TGTGCCAGCAGTAGACAGGGTGCTGAAAAACTGTTTTTT. Translating gives CASSRQGAEKLFF.

J is TRBJ2-7 and V is TRBV7-2, with 7 positions matching TRBD2. V shed 5 bases, J shed 0 bases, and the junction held 7 bases outside the gene matches. The CDR3 runs to 15 residues. CDR1 SGHTA and CDR2 FQGNSA come from the germline V gene. CDR3 coding DNA: TGTGCCAGCAGCGCAGCGGGACTTGTCTCCTACGAGCAGTACTTC. This sequence encodes CASSAAGLVSYEQYF.

This clonotype was observed a few times. This chain connects TRBV20-1 to TRBJ2-3; tentative D call: TRBD2 (5 bases). Germline V lookup: CDR1 DFQATT, CDR2 SNEGSKA (reference sequence). This CDR3 is built from 12 residues. Trimming stripped 7 bases from V and 3 bases from J, with 11 bases between. The CDR3 region has the DNA TGCAGTGTTGGGGAGTTGACAGATACGCAGTATTTT. Translated: CSVGELTDTQYF.

The sample holds a few counts of this clonotype. The gene calls are TRBV7-2 and TRBJ1-1; TRBD1 is a possible D gene (5 bases). The CDR3 totals 13 residues. Trimming took 1 base from V and 6 from J, leaving 9 bases between them. Per germline, CDR1 SGHTA and CDR2 FQGNSA. CDR3 sequence: CASSLEKGSEAFF. CDR3 bases: TGTGCCAGCAGCTTAGAGAAGGGGTCTGAAGCTTTCTTT. Based on the CDR3 plus reference TRBV7-2 and TRBJ1-1, the full variable domain is GAGVSQSPSNKVTEKGKDVELRCDPISGHTALYWYRQSLGQGLEFLIYFQGNSAPDKSGLPSDRFSAERTGGSVSTLTIQRTQQEDSAVYLCASSLEKGSEAFFGQGTRLTVV.

The CDR3 sequence is CASSTWDRAYNEQFF. CDR3 nucleotide sequence: TGTGCCAGTAGCACATGGGACAGGGCTTACAATGAGCAGTTCTTC. This chain joins TRBV19 and TRBJ2-1; 9 nucleotides agree with TRBD1. V shed 6 bases, J shed 4 bases, and the junction held 7 bases outside the gene matches. The CDR3 runs to 15 residues. Germline assignment: CDR1 LNHDA and CDR2 SQIVND (reference sequence). Drawing the rest from reference TRBV19 and TRBJ2-1, the complete variable domain is DGGITQSPKYLFRKEGQNVTLSCEQNLNHDAMYWYRQDPGQGLRLIYYSQIVNDFQKGDIAEGYSVSREKKESFPLTVTSAQKNPTAFYLCASSTWDRAYNEQFFGPGTRLTVL.

This clonotype was seen only a few times. This chain joins TRBV6-5 and TRBJ1-2, with D unresolved. The CDR3 consists of 14 residues. In germline, CDR1 is MNHEY, CDR2 SVGAGI. V dropped 2 bases and J dropped 1 base, with 8 bases sitting between them. CDR3 coding DNA: TGTGCCAGCAGTTACAATGGGTATAACTATGGCTACACCTTC. It codes for CASSYNGYNYGYTF.

The chain links TRBV6-2 or TRBV6-3 to TRBJ2-5, with TRBD2 as a possible D gene (5 bases). Trimming removed 7 bases at V and 5 bases at J, with 8 bases between. This CDR3 has 11 residues. Germline CDR1 and CDR2: MNHEY and SVGEGT. In DNA, the CDR3 is TGTGCCAGCACTCGGAGGGAGACCCAGTACTTC. Encoded protein: CASTRRETQYF.

This clonotype was seen only a few times. The V gene is TRBV9, the J gene TRBJ2-1; possible D gene TRBD1, 6 bases. The germline CDR1 and CDR2 sequences are SGDLS and YYNGEE. Between the trimmed V and J ends, which lost 2 bases and 6 bases, there was a span of 9 bases. The CDR3 is made up of 13 amino acids. In nucleotides, the CDR3 is TGTGCCAGCAGCGTGAACAGGGTCAATGAGCAGTTCTTC. This codes for CASSVNRVNEQFF. The full variable domain, rest sourced from reference TRBV9 and TRBJ2-1, is DSGVTQTPKHLITATGQRVTLRCSPRSGDLSVYWYQQSLDQGLQFLIQYYNGEERAKGNILERFSAQQFPDLHSELNLSSLELGDSALYFCASSVNRVNEQFFGPGTRLTVL.

This clonotype was found a few times. The chain is built from TRBV20-1 and TRBJ2-1; D gene uncertain. Between the trimmed V and J ends, which lost 0 bases and 4 bases, there was a span of 16 bases. The CDR3 loop spans 16 amino acids. Germline values: CDR1 DFQATT, CDR2 SNEGSKA (reference sequence). CDR3: CSARDFTRNPYNEQFF. As DNA, the CDR3 is TGCAGTGCTAGAGATTTTACCCGCAATCCATACAATGAGCAGTTCTTC.

V usage is TRBV9 and J usage is TRBJ2-1; 9 nucleotides line up with TRBD1. Germline CDR1 is SGDLS and CDR2 is YYNGEE. Germline trimming cut 3 bases from V and 6 bases from J; bases unmatched to any gene: 4. This CDR3 comprises 14 residues. For the CDR3, the DNA is TGTGCCAGCAGCGCGGACAGGGGACGCAATGAGCAGTTCTTC. Protein product: CASSADRGRNEQFF.

The chain has TRBV6-1 and TRBJ1-1; D remains unclear. CDR3 size: 15 residues. Per germline, CDR1 MNHNS and CDR2 SASEGT. The V end lost 4 bases, the J end lost 3 bases, and 15 bases lay between the germline ends. The CDR3 coding sequence is TGTGCCAGCAGTGCCCGGGCCAAGAGGGACACTGAAGCTTTCTTT. Protein sequence: CASSARAKRDTEAFF.

This clonotype has only a few counts. The rearrangement joins TRBV29-1 to TRBJ1-1, with 12 bases aligning to TRBD1. From germline, CDR1 is SQVTM and CDR2 ANQGSEA. CDR3 length: 13 residues. V shed 7 bases and J 2 bases; nucleotides not matched to a gene: 2. CDR3 bases: TGCAGCGCGGGACAGGGGGCCAACACTGAAGCTTTCTTT. Translated, it gives CSAGQGANTEAFF.

This rearrangement joins TRBV6-5 to TRBJ1-1; D is possibly TRBD1 (5 bases). Trimming took off 5 bases at V and 0 bases at J, with 13 bases between the two ends. CDR3 length: 15 residues. Germline V gene sequence: CDR1 MNHEY, CDR2 SVGAGI. The CDR3 reads CASSVQGLMNTEAFF. The CDR3 DNA sequence: TGTGCCAGCAGTGTCCAGGGACTCATGAACACTGAAGCTTTCTTT.

The rearrangement joins TRBV7-6 to TRBJ1-6; TRBD1 might be the D (6 bases). V was pared by 1 base and J by 10 bases, with 14 bases between. CDR1 is SGHVS, CDR2 FNYEAQ, per germline. The CDR3 is made up of 15 amino acids. The DNA for the CDR3 is TGTGCCAGCAGCTTAGACGGGGGGGGCAGCTCACCCCTCCACTTT. As protein: CASSLDGGGSSPLHF.

This clonotype was recorded a few times. V is TRBV5-1 and J is TRBJ1-1; TRBD1 might be the D (5 bases). The CDR3 is made up of 13 amino acids. Trimming shortened V by 5 bases and J by 1 base, and 9 bases separated the two germline ends. CDR1 is SGHRS, CDR2 YFSETQ, per germline. The CDR3, as DNA: TGCGCCAGCAGTCTACAGGCGAACACTGAAGCTTTCTTT. It encodes CASSLQANTEAFF. Full variable domain (missing parts from reference TRBV5-1 and TRBJ1-1): KAGVTQTPRYLIKTRGQQVTLSCSPISGHRSVSWYQQTPGQGLQFLFEYFSETQRNKGNFPGRFSGRQFSNSRSEMNVSTLELGDSALYLCASSLQANTEAFFGQGTRLTVV.

The table lists this clonotype with a count of one. The chain couples TRBV12-3 or TRBV12-4 to TRBJ2-3, with 9 nucleotides matching TRBD2. The CDR3 extends over 16 amino acids. V was pared by 2 bases and J by 10 bases, with 13 bases of the junction left unmatched. Here the CDR3 DNA reads TGTGCCAGCAGTTTATTGGCGGGAGGGCCGCTGGTGTCGCAGTATTTT. Amino acid sequence: CASSLLAGGPLVSQYF.

Only one count was recorded for this clonotype. J is TRBJ2-3 and V is TRBV24-1, with TRBD2 identical over 11 bases. J gave up 2 bases and V 7 bases, and 1 base lay outside the gene matches. Germline V CDR1 and CDR2: KGHDR, SFDVKD. The CDR3 totals 14 residues. The CDR3 DNA follows: TGTGCCACCAGGACTAGCGGGAACACAGATACGCAGTATTTT. Its translation: CATRTSGNTDTQYF.

The chain employs TRBV5-4 and TRBJ2-5, with 8 bases fitting TRBD1. The V segment lost 3 bases and the J segment 4 bases; nucleotides outside the gene matches: 5. The CDR3 covers 14 residues. Germline loops: CDR1 SGHNT, CDR2 YYREEE (reference sequence). The CDR3 loop is CASSSRTGTETQYF. Here the CDR3 DNA reads TGTGCCAGCAGCTCACGGACAGGGACAGAGACCCAGTACTTC.

With respect to this clonotype: Relative to the germline gene, one junction end is altered; a read error may explain this. The CDR3 spells CASSLQGSAKLFF. CDR3 in DNA: TGTGCTAGCAGCTTACAGGGCTCTGCAAAACTGTTTTTT. V is TRBV7-7 and J is TRBJ1-4, with D perhaps TRBD1 (6 bases). Per the germline V gene, CDR1 is SSHAT and CDR2 is FNYEAQ (reference sequence). The CDR3 length is 13 residues. Complete variable domain (other parts from reference TRBV7-7 and TRBJ1-4): GAGVSQSPRYKVTKRGQDVTLRCDPISSHATLYWYQQALGQGPEFLTYFNYEAQPDKSGLPSDRFSAERPEGSISTLTIQRTEQRDSAMYRCASSLQGSAKLFFGSGTQLSVL.

V and J are TRBV4-3 and TRBJ2-7, with D perhaps matching TRBD1 (6 bases). The CDR3 contains 15 residues. With 1 base removed from V and 0 bases from J, the gap between germline ends came to 10 bases. CDR1 and CDR2 (germline): LGHNA, YSLEER. Here the CDR3 DNA reads TGCGCCAGCAGCCAAGCTGGGGGCGGCTCCTACGAGCAGTACTTC. Amino acid sequence: CASSQAGGGSYEQYF.

The chain couples TRBV4-3 to TRBJ2-3; D remains ambiguous. Trimming cost V 2 bases and J 3 bases, with 9 bases left between them. The CDR3 has 14 amino acids. The germline gives CDR1 LGHNA, CDR2 YSLEER. The DNA for the CDR3 is TGCGCCAGCAGCCAAAGGCCCGGAACAGATACGCAGTATTTT. Translating gives CASSQRPGTDTQYF.

The chain combines TRBV12-3 or TRBV12-4 with TRBJ2-4, with TRBD1 matching 7 bases. CDR3 size: 17 residues. After removal of 8 bases from V and 4 bases from J, the junction contained 17 bases not matched to a gene. Here the CDR3 DNA reads TGTGCCAGCCTCATGGAGCTTTCCGGGACAGCTAAAAACATTCAGTACTTC. Translation gives CASLMELSGTAKNIQYF.